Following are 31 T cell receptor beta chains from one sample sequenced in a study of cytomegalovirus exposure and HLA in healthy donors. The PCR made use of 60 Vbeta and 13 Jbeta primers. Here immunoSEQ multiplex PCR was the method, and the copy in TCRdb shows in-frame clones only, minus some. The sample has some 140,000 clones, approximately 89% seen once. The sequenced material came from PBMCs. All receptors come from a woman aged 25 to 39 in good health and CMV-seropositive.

CDR3: CASGRGYGYTF. The CDR3 nucleotides read TGTGCCAGCGGAAGGGGCTATGGCTACACCTTC. The chain links TRBV6-1 to TRBJ1-2; perhaps TRBD1 as D (5 bases). The V gene lost 8 bases and the J gene lost 4 bases, with 8 bases spanning the gap. CDR1 and CDR2 (germline): MNHNS, SASEGT. This CDR3 has 11 residues.

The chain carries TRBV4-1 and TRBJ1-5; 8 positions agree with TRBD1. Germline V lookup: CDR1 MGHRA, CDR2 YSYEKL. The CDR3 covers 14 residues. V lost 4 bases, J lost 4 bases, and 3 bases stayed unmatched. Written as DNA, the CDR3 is TGCGCCAGCAGCCGACAGGGGAGAAATCAGCCCCAGCATTTT. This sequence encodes CASSRQGRNQPQHF.

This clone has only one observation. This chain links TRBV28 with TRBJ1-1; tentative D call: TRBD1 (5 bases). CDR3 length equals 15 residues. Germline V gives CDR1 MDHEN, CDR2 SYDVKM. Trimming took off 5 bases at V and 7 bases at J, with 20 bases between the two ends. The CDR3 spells CASSPPEWGRGEAFF. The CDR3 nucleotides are TGTGCCAGCAGTCCCCCGGAGTGGGGAAGGGGTGAAGCTTTCTTT. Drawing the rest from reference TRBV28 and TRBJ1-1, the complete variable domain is DVKVTQSSRYLVKRTGEKVFLECVQDMDHENMFWYRQDPGLGLRLIYFSYDVKMKEKGDIPEGYSVSREKKERFSLILESASTNQTSMYLCASSPPEWGRGEAFFGQGTRLTVV.

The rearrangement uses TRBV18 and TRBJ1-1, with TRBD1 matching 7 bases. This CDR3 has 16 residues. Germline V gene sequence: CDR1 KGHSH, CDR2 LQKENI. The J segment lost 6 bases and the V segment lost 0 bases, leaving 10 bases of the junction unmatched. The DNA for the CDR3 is TGTGCCAGCTCACCACCCTCACAGGGGCCAAGGGCTGAAGCTTTCTTT. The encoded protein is CASSPPSQGPRAEAFF.

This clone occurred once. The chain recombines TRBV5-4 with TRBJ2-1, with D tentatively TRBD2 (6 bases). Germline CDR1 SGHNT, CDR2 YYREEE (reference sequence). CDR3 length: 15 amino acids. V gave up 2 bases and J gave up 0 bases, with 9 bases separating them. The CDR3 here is CASSLDGSSYNEQFF. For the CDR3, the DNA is TGTGCCAGCAGCTTAGACGGGAGCTCCTACAATGAGCAGTTCTTC.

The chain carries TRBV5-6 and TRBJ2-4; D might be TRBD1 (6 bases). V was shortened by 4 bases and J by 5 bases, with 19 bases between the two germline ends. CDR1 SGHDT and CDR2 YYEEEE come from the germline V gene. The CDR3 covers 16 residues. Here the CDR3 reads CASSPSQSGVENIQYF. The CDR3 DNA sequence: TGTGCCAGCAGCCCCTCCCAATCAGGGGTCGAAAACATTCAGTACTTC.

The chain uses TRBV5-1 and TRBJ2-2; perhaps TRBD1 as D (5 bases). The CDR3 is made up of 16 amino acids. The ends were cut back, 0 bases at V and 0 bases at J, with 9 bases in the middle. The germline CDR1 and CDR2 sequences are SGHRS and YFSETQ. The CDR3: CASSLVVGANTGELFF. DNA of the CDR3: TGCGCCAGCAGCTTGGTTGTAGGGGCGAACACCGGGGAGCTGTTTTTT.

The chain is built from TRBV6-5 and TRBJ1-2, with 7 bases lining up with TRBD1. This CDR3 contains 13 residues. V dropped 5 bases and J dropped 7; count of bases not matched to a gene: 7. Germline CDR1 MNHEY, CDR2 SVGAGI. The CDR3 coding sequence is TGTGCCAGCAGTACACCAGGGGGAAGTGGCTACACCTTC. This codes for CASSTPGGSGYTF.

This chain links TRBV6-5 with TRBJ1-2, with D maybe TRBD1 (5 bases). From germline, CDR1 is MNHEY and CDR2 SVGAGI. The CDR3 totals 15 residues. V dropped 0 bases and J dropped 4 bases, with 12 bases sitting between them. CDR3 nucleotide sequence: TGTGCCAGCAGTTACTCAGGACATGGAATCTATGGCTACACCTTC. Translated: CASSYSGHGIYGYTF.

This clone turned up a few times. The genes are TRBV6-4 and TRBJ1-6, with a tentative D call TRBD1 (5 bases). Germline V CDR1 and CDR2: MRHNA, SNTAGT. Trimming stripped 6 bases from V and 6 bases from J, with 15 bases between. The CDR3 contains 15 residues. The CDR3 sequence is CASSQGSSGNSPLHF. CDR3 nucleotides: TGTGCCAGCAGCCAGGGTTCGTCGGGTAATTCACCCCTCCACTTT.

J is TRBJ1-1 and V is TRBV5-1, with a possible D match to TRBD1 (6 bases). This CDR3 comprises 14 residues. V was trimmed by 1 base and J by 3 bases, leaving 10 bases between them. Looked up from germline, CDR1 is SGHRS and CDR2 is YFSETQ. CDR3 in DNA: TGCGCCAGCAGCTTGCGACAGGAGGACACTGAAGCTTTCTTT. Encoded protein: CASSLRQEDTEAFF.

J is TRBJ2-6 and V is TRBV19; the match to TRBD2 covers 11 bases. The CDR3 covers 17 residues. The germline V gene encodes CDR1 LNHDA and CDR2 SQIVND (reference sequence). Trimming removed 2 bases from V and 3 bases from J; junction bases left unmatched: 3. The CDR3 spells CASSITSGSSGANVLTF. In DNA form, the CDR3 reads TGTGCCAGTAGTATAACTAGCGGGAGCAGTGGGGCCAACGTCCTGACTTTC.

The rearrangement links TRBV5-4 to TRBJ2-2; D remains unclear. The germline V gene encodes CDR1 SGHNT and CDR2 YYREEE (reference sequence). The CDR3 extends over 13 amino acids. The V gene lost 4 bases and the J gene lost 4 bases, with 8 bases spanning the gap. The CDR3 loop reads CASSVGPTGELFF. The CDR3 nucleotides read TGTGCCAGCAGCGTTGGGCCCACCGGGGAGCTGTTTTTT.

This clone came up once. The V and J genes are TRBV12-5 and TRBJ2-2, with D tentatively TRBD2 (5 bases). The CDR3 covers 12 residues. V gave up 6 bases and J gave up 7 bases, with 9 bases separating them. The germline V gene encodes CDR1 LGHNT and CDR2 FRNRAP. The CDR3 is CASGSGGGELFF. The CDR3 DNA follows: TGTGCTAGTGGGAGCGGCGGCGGGGAGCTGTTTTTT.

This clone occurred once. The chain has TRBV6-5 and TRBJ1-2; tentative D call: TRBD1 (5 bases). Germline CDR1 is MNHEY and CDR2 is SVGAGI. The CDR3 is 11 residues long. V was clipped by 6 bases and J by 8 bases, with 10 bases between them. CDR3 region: CASRQDEGYTF. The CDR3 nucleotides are TGTGCCAGCAGACAGGACGAAGGCTACACCTTC.

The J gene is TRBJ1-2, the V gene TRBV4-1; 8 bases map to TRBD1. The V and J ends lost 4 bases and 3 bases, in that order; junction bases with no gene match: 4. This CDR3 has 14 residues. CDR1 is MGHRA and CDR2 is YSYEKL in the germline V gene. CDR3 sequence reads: CASSLLTGDYGYTF. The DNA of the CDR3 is TGCGCCAGCAGCCTTTTGACAGGGGACTATGGCTACACCTTC.

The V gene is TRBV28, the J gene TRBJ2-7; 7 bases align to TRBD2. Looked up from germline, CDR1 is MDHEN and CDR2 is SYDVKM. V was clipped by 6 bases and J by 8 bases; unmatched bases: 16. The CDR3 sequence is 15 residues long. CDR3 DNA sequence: TGTGCCAGCAGCCTCCAGGGACTAAACCTCGTCAAGCAGTACTTC. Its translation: CASSLQGLNLVKQYF.

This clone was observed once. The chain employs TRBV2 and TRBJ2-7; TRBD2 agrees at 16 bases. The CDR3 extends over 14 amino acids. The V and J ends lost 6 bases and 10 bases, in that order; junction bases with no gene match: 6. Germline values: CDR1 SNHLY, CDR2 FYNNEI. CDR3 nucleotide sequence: TGTGCCAGCAGGGGGACTAGCGGGGGGGTGGATCAGTACTTC. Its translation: CASRGTSGGVDQYF.

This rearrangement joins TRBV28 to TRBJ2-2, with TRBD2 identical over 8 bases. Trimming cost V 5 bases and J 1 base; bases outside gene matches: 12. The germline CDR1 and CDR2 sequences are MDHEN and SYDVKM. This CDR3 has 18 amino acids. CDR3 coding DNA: TGTGCCAGCAGTCCCCTCGGGGGGGAAGGGCAGAACACCGGGGAGCTGTTTTTT. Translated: CASSPLGGEGQNTGELFF.

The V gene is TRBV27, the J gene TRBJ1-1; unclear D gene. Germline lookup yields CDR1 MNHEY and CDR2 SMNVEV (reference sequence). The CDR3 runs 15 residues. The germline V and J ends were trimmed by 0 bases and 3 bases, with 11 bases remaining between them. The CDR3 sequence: CASSLSKGGYTEAFF. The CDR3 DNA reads TGTGCCAGCAGTTTATCGAAAGGCGGGTACACTGAAGCTTTCTTT.

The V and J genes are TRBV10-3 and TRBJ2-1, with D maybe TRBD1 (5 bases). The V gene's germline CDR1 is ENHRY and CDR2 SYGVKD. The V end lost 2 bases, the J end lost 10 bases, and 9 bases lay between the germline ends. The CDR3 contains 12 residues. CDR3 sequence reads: CAISEQGGEQFF. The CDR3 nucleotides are TGTGCCATCAGTGAGCAGGGTGGGGAGCAGTTCTTC.

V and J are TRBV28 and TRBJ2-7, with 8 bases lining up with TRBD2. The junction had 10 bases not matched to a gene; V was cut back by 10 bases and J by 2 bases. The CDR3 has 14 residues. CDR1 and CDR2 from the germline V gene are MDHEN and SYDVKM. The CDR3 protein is CAIGPTSATYEQYF. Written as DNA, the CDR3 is TGTGCCATCGGCCCGACTAGCGCTACCTACGAGCAGTACTTC.

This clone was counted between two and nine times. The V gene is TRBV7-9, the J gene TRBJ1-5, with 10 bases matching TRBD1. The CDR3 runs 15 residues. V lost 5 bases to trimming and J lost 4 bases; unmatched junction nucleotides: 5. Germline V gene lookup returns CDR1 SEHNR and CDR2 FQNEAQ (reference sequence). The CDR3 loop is CASSGTGAENQPQHF. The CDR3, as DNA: TGTGCCAGCAGCGGGACAGGGGCCGAAAATCAGCCCCAGCATTTT.

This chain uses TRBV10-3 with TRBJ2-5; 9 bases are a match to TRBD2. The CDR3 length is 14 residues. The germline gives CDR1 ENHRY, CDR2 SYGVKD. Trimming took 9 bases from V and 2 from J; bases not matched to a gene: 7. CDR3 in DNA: TGTGCCATAGCTTTAGCGGGGGAGCAAGAGACCCAGTACTTC. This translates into CAIALAGEQETQYF.

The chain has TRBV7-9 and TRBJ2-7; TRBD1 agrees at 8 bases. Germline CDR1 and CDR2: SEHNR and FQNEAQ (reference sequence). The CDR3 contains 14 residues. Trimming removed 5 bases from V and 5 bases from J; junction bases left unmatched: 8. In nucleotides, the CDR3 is TGTGCCAGCAGCCGTCCGGGACAGGAGGACGAGCAGTACTTC. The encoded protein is CASSRPGQEDEQYF. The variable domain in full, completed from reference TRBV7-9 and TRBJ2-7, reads DTGVSQNPRHKITKRGQNVTFRCDPISEHNRLYWYRQTLGQGPEFLTYFQNEAQLEKSRLLSDRFSAERPKGSFSTLEIQRTEQGDSAMYLCASSRPGQEDEQYFGPGTRLTVT.

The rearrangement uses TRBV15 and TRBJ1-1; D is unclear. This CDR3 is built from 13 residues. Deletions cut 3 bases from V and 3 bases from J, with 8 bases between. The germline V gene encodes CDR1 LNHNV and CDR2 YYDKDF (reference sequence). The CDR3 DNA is TGTGCCACCAGCAGCCACCGGGACACTGAAGCTTTCTTT. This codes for CATSSHRDTEAFF.

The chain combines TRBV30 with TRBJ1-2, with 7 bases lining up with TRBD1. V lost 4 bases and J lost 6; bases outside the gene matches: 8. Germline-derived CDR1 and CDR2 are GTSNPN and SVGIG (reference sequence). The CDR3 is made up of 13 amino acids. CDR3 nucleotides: TGTGCCTGGATTGCGTCGAGGGGGCATGGCTACACCTTC. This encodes CAWIASRGHGYTF.

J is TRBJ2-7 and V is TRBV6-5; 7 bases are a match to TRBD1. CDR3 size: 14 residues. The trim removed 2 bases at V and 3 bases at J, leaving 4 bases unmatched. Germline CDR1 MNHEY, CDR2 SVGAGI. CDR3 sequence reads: CASSYLGTDYEQYF. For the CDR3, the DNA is TGTGCCAGCAGTTACCTAGGGACAGACTACGAGCAGTACTTC.

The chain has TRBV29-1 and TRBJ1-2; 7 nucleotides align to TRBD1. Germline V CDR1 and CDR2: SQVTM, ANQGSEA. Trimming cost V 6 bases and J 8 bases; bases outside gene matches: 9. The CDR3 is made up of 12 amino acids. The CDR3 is CSVLEGADGYTF. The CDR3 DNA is TGCAGCGTCTTAGAGGGGGCGGACGGCTACACCTTC.

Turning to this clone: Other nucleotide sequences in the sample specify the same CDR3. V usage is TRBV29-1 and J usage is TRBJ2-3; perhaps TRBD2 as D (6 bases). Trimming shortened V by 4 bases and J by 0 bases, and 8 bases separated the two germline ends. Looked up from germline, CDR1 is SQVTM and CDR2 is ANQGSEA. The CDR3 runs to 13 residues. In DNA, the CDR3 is TGCAGCGTTGGGGGGGTAAGCACAGATACGCAGTATTTT. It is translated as CSVGGVSTDTQYF.

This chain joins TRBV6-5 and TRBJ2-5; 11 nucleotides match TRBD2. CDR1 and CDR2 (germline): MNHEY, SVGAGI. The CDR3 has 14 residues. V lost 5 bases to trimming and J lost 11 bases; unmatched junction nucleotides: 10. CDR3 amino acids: CASSPSLAGAKQYF. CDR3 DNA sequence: TGTGCCAGCAGTCCCTCACTAGCGGGAGCAAAGCAGTACTTC.